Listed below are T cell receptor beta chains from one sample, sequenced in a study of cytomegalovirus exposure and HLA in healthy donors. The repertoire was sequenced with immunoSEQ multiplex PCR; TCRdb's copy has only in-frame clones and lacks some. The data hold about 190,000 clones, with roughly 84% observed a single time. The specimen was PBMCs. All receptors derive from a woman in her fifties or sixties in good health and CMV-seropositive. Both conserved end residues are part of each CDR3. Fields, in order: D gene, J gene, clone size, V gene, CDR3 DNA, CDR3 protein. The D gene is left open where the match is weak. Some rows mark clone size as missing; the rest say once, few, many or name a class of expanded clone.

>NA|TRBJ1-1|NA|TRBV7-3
TGTGCCAGCAGCGAGACAGTGAACACTGAAGCTTTCTTT
CASSETVNTEAFF
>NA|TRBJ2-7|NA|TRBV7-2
TGTGCCAGCAGCACCTTCAGGGTGTCCCACTACGAGCAGTACTTC
CASSTFRVSHYEQYF
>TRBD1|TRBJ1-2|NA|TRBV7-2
TGTGCCAGCAGCTTAAATTTCGGACAGGGATATGGCTACACCTTC
CASSLNFGQGYGYTF
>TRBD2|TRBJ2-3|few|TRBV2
TGTGCCAGCAGTGTAGGGGCGGGGGGGGCAGATACGCAGTATTTT
CASSVGAGGADTQYF
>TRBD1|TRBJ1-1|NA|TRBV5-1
TGCGCCAGCAGACAAACAGGGGACGGGCGGTTTGTGTTGAACACTGAAGCTTTCTTT
CASRQTGDGRFVLNTEAFF
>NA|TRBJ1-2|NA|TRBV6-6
TGTGCCAGCAGTTACTCCGGCAGGGGTGTAGGCTACACCTTC
CASSYSGRGVGYTF
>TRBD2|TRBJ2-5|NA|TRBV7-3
TGTGCCAGCAGCTCTGGGGGACTAGGGGGAACCCAGTACTTC
CASSSGGLGGTQYF
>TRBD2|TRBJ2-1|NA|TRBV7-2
TGTGCCAGCAGCCTTAGCGGGGATATAGATGAGCAGTTCTTC
CASSLSGDIDEQFF
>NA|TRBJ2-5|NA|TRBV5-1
TGCGCCAGCAGCCTAGTTCGATCCGGGACAACTGTACAAGAGACCCAGTACTTC
CASSLVRSGTTVQETQYF
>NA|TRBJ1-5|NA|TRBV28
TGTGCCAGTAAACATCGGACAGCACCTCACAATCAGCCCCAGCATTTT
CASKHRTAPHNQPQHF
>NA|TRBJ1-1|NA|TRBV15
TGTGCCACCAGCAGAGAAGGGGGGAACACTGAAGCTTTCTTT
CATSREGGNTEAFF
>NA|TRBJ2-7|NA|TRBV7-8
TGTGCCAGCAGCCGCAGGGATACCCTAACCTACGAGCAGTACTTC
CASSRRDTLTYEQYF
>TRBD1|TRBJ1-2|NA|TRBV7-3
TGTGCCAGCAGCGGGGACAGGGGCTATGGCTACACCTTC
CASSGDRGYGYTF
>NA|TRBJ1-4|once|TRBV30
TGTGCCTGGGACAGGTCTAATGAAAAACTGTTTTTT
CAWDRSNEKLFF
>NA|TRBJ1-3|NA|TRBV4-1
TGCGCCAGCAGCACGGAGAGCTCTGGAAACACCATATATTTT
CASSTESSGNTIYF